This T cell receptor beta chain was retrieved from a study of T cells in Graves' hyperthyroidism and ophthalmopathy. The CDR3 has 15 amino acids. Unmatched junction bases numbered 2, after V lost 2 bases and J lost 6 bases. The germline V gene encodes CDR1 SGHTA and CDR2 FQGNSA. The investigators amplified TCR beta CDR3 regions from RNA transcripts. With the HTBI primer set, the TCR CDR3 went through a first round of RT-PCR. TCRdb called the multiplex PCR reads again in MiXCR, with one record for every CDR3 protein. Of some 50,000 distinct CDR3 sequences in the sample, approximately 48% were seen once. This clonotype was recorded once.

The V and J genes are TRBV7-2 and TRBJ1-6, with TRBD1 matching over 9 bases. This receptor was identified in a woman in her fifties or sixties with Graves' ophthalmopathy. Sequenced sample: blood. This CDR3 reads CASSLMGQGNSPLHF. In nucleotides, the CDR3 is TGTGCCAGCAGCTTAATGGGACAGGGTAATTCACCCCTCCACTTT.